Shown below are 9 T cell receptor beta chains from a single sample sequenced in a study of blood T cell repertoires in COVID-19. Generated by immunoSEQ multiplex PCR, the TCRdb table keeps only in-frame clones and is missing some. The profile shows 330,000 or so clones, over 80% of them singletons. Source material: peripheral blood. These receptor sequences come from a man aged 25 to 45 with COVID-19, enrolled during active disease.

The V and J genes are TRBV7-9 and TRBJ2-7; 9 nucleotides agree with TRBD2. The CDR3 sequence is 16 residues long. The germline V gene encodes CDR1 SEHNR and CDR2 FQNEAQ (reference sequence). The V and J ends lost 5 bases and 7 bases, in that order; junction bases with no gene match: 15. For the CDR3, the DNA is TGTGCCAGCAGCCCCCCCGGAGCGGGGGGTGAGGTGGAGCAGTACTTC. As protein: CASSPPGAGGEVEQYF.

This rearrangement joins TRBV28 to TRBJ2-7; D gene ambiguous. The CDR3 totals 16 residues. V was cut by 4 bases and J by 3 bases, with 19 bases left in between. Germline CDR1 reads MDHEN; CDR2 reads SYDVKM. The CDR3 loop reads CASSYLFQARNYEQYF. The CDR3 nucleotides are TGTGCCAGCAGTTACCTTTTCCAGGCCAGGAACTACGAGCAGTACTTC.

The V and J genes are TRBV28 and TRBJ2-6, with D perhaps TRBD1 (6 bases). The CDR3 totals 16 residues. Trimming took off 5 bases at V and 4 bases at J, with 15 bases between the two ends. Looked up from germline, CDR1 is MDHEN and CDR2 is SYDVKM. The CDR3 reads CASSKRGSAGANVLTF. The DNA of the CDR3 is TGTGCCAGCAGTAAAAGGGGGTCGGCGGGGGCCAACGTCCTGACTTTC.

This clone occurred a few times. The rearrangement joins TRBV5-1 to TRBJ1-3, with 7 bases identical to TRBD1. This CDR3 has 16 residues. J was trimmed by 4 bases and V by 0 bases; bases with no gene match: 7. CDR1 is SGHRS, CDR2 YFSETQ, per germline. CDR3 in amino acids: CASSLGDRAGGNTIYF. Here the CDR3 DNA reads TGCGCCAGCAGCTTGGGAGACAGGGCAGGAGGAAACACCATATATTTT. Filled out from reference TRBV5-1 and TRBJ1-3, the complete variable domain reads KAGVTQTPRYLIKTRGQQVTLSCSPISGHRSVSWYQQTPGQGLQFLFEYFSETQRNKGNFPGRFSGRQFSNSRSEMNVSTLELGDSALYLCASSLGDRAGGNTIYFGEGSWLTVV.

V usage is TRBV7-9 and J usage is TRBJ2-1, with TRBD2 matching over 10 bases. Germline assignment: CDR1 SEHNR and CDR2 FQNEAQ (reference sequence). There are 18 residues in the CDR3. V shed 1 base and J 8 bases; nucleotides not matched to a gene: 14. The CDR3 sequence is CASSLGRMSGRELDEQFF. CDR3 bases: TGTGCCAGCAGCTTAGGGAGGATGAGCGGGAGGGAATTGGATGAGCAGTTCTTC.

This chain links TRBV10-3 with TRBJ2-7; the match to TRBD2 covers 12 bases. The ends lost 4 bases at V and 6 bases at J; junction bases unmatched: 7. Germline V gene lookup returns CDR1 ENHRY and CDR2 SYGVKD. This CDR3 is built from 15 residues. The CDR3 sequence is CAISGTSGKAGEQYF. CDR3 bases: TGTGCCATCAGTGGGACTAGCGGGAAGGCCGGCGAGCAGTACTTC.

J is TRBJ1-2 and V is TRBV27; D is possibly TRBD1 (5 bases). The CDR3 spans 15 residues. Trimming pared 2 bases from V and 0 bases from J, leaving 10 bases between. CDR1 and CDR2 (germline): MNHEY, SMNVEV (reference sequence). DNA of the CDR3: TGTGCCAGCAGTTTAGGACATCCGGCTAACTATGGCTACACCTTC. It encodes CASSLGHPANYGYTF.

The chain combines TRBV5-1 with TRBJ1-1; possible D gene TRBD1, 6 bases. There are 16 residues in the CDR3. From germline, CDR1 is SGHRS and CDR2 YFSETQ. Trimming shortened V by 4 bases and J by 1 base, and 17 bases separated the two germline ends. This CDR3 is CASSLQPQGTNTEAFF. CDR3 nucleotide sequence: TGCGCCAGCAGCCTCCAACCACAGGGCACGAACACTGAAGCTTTCTTT.

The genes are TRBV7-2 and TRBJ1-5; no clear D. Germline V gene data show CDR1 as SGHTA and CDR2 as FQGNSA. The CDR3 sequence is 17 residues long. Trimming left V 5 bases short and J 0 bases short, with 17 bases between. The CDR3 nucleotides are TGTGCCAGCAGCGTCGGTTGGGGAGCTTATAGCAATCAGCCCCAGCATTTT. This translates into CASSVGWGAYSNQPQHF.